One and the same sample provided the 2 T cell receptor beta chains below, sequenced in a study of T cells in Graves' hyperthyroidism and ophthalmopathy. TCR beta CDR3 regions were amplified from RNA. Carried out on the TCR CDR3, a first-round RT-PCR used the HTBI primer set. TCRdb passed the multiplex PCR reads through MiXCR, listing each CDR3 protein once. The table shows fewer than 600,000 distinct CDR3 sequences, with approximately 15% occurring only once. Material for sequencing was blood. The source of these receptors is a woman between 18 and 29 years old with Graves' hyperthyroidism.

The sample holds many counts of this clonotype. The V gene is TRBV30, the J gene TRBJ1-3, with TRBD1 identical over 7 bases. The germline gives CDR1 GTSNPN, CDR2 SVGIG (reference sequence). With 2 bases clipped from V and 0 bases from J, the junction kept 7 bases outside the gene matches. The CDR3 covers 16 residues. CDR3 sequence reads: CAWSQDRPSSGNTIYF. CDR3 DNA sequence: TGTGCCTGGAGTCAGGACAGGCCTAGCTCTGGAAACACCATATATTTT.

This clonotype was picked up a small number of times. This sequence joins TRBV12-5 and TRBJ1-5; maybe TRBD1 (6 bases). This CDR3 is built from 14 residues. V gave up 6 bases and J gave up 4 bases, with 13 bases separating them. Germline V CDR1 and CDR2: LGHNT, FRNRAP. CDR3 sequence reads: CASGFDRPNQPQHF. The CDR3 DNA reads as TGTGCTAGTGGCTTTGACAGGCCGAATCAGCCCCAGCATTTT.